This TCR beta chain was retrieved from a study of T cells in Graves' hyperthyroidism and ophthalmopathy. Overall study: Peripheral blood specimens were obtained at initial diagnosis, prior to any treatment.

This CDR3 is built from 13 residues. The germline V gene has CDR1 DFQATT and CDR2 SNEGSKA (reference sequence). V was pared by 3 bases and J by 9 bases, with 18 bases between. TCR beta CDR3 region amplification was performed from RNA transcripts. The primer set for the first-round RT-PCR of the TCR CDR3 was HTBI. MiXCR, run by TCRdb on the multiplex PCR reads, gives a single entry per CDR3 protein. The sample consists of more than 300,000 distinct CDR3 sequences, approximately 13% of them appearing once. This clonotype was counted many times. No antigen is known for it. Each diagnosis drew on symptoms, thyroxine, TRAb, thyroid ultrasound and orbital computed tomography findings. Source material for PBMCs was 10 ml fresh peripheral blood. Study-level findings and limits: Onset of ophthalmopathy came a median about 6.5 months after the model predicted it.

This receptor was taken from an older woman with Graves' hyperthyroidism. The chain uses TRBV20-1 and TRBJ2-7; D not certain. Sequencing was carried out using blood. The CDR3 region is CSASLRREDGQYF. In nucleotides, the CDR3 is TGCAGTGCTAGTTTGCGACGAGAGGACGGGCAGTACTTC.